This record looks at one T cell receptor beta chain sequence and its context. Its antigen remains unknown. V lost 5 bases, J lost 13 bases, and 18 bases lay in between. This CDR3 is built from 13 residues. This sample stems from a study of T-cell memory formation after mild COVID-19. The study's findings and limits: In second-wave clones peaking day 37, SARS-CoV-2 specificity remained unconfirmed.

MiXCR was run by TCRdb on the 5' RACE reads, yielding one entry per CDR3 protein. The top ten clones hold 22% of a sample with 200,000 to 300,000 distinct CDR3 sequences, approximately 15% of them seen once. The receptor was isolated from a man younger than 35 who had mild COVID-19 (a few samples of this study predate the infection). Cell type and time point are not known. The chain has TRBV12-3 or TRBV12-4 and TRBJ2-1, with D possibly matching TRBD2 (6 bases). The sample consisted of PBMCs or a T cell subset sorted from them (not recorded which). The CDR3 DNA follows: TGTGCCAGCAGTGTCGGCCGGGGGTACCGCCAGTTCTTC. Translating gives CASSVGRGYRQFF.